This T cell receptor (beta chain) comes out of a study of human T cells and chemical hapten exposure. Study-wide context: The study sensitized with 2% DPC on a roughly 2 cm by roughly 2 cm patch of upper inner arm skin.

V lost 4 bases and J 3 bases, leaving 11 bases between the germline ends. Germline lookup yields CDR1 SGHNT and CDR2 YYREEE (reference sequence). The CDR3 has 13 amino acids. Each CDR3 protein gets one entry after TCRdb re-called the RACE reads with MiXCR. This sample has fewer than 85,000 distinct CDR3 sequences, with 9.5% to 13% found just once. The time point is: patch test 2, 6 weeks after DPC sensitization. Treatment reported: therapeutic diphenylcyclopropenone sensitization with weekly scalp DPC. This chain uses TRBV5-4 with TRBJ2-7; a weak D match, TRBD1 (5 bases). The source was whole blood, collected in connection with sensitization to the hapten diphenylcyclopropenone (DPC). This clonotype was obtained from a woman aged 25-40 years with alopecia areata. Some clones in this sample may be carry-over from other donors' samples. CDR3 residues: CASSLDTNYEQYF. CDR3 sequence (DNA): TGTGCCAGCAGCCTGGACACCAACTACGAGCAGTACTTC.